One T cell receptor beta chain is described in this entry. The CDR3 is 12 amino acids. The V and J ends lost 6 bases and 8 bases, in that order; junction bases with no gene match: 6. This record comes from a study of blood T cell repertoires in COVID-19. Study context: Specimens from acute and convalescent COVID-19 originated in the United States, Italy and Spain. Sample material is recorded as cDNA or gDNA derived from T cells, B-cell-depleted T cells, or PBMCs.

Original processing methods: Estimates of nucleated cell counts were drawn from the amplification of reference gene primers. Profiled with immunoSEQ multiplex PCR; TCRdb holds only in-frame clones, not every one. For V, J and clone size, that table is used; D and trimming come from the DNA. The sample carries 180,000 or so clones, roughly four fifths recorded once. The receptor's source is a man aged 40-50 years who had recovered from COVID-19. Material for sequencing was peripheral blood. The rearrangement uses TRBV12-3 or TRBV12-4 and TRBJ1-1, with TRBD1 matching over 7 bases. This CDR3 reads CASSLRTGEAFF. As DNA, the CDR3 is TGTGCCAGCAGCCTACGGACAGGAGAAGCTTTCTTT.